This TCR beta chain was recovered during a study of T-cell reconstitution after alpha-beta-depleted transplantation in children. Trimming removed 6 bases at V and 8 bases at J, with 14 bases between. This CDR3 has 12 amino acids. It was with unique molecular identifiers that the TCRbeta library was prepared. TCRdb redid the calling of the PCR reads with MiXCR, one entry per CDR3 protein. The sample carries 70,000 to 95,000 distinct CDR3 sequences, 9% to 15% recorded once. This clonotype has at least ten counts. The V call is TRBV12-3 or TRBV12-4, the J call TRBJ2-7, with D perhaps being TRBD1 or TRBD2 (6 bases each). The TCR comes from a human donor who donated a stem cell graft to a child with inherited bone marrow failure. Sample: PBMCs from the stem cell graft donor, taken from the stem cell graft. The CDR3 reads CASRGFGGQQYF. CDR3 in DNA: TGTGCCAGCAGAGGTTTTGGGGGGCAGCAGTACTTC.